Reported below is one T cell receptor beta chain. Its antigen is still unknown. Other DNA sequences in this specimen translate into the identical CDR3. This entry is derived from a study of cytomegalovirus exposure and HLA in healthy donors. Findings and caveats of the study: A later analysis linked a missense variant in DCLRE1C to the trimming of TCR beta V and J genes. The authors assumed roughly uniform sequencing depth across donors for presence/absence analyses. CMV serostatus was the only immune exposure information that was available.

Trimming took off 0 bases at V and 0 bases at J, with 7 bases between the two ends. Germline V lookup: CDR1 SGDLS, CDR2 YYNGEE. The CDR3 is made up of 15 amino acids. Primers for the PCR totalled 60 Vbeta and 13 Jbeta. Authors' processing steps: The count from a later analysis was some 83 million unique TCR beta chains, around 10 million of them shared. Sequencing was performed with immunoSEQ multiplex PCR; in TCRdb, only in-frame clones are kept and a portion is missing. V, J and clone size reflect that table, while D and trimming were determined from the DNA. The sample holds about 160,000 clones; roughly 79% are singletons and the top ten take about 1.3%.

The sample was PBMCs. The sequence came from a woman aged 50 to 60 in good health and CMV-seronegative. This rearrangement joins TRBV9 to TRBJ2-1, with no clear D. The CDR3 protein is CASSVGGGSYNEQFF. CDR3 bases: TGTGCCAGCAGCGTAGGCGGTGGCTCCTACAATGAGCAGTTCTTC.